This is a list of T cell receptor beta chains from one sample in a study of T cell responses to AZD1222 COVID-19 vaccine. Libraries were prepared by immunoSEQ multiplex PCR; TCRdb keeps only in-frame clonotypes and omits some of them. The data show 130,000 to 150,000 clones, around 90% seen once. The material sequenced was peripheral blood, taken 28 days after the second AZD1222 dose. The receptors derive from an adult who received the AZD1222 COVID-19 vaccine. Each CDR3 is given with its conserved first and last residue. Each record gives: V gene, J gene, clone size, D gene, CDR3 protein, CDR3 DNA. A D gene is named only where the DNA matches it firmly. For some rows the clone size is stated as once, few or many, or as a class when expanded; others skip it.

TRBV7-7,TRBJ2-2,few,TRBD2,CANIAGTNTGELFF,TGTGCTAACATAGCGGGGACGAACACCGGGGAGCTGTTTTTT
TRBV18,TRBJ1-1,.,TRBD1,CASSPPNRDRGTEAFF,TGTGCCAGCTCACCACCGAACAGGGACAGGGGCACTGAAGCTTTCTTT
TRBV5-1,TRBJ2-7,.,TRBD1,CASSLAGAGGIDEQYF,TGCGCCAGCAGCTTGGCGGGGGCAGGGGGCATTGACGAGCAGTACTTC
TRBV12-5,TRBJ2-1,.,.,CASGDSLYNEQFF,TGTGCTAGTGGGGACAGCTTATACAATGAGCAGTTCTTC
TRBV6-6,TRBJ2-1,.,TRBD2,CASSYGGVYNEQFF,TGTGCCAGCAGTTACGGGGGGGTCTACAATGAGCAGTTCTTC
TRBV11-3,TRBJ1-1,.,TRBD1,CASSLNRGHGEAFF,TGTGCCAGCAGCTTAAACAGGGGGCATGGTGAAGCTTTCTTT
TRBV7-2,TRBJ1-5,.,.,CASSLGRDVQPQHF,TGTGCCAGCAGCTTAGGCAGGGATGTTCAGCCCCAGCATTTT
TRBV30,TRBJ1-5,.,.,CAWSRSGTQPQHF,TGTGCCTGGAGTCGGTCGGGCACTCAGCCCCAGCATTTT
TRBV11-3,TRBJ2-3,.,.,CASSFLAPLTDTQYF,TGTGCCAGCAGCTTCCTAGCGCCCCTCACAGATACGCAGTATTTT
TRBV7-2,TRBJ1-6,.,.,CASSLRQTVNSPLHF,TGTGCCAGCAGCCTTAGACAGACAGTAAATTCACCCCTCCACTTT
TRBV7-2,TRBJ2-5,few,TRBD2,CASSLGFGGRFGETQYF,TGTGCCAGCAGCTTAGGATTTGGCGGGAGGTTCGGTGAGACCCAGTACTTC
TRBV28,TRBJ2-2,.,.,CASSYRGTENTGELFF,TGTGCCAGCAGCTACCGCGGGACTGAGAACACCGGGGAGCTGTTTTTT
TRBV3-1/TRBV3-2,TRBJ1-2,.,.,CASSQDPTGRNYGYTF,TGTGCCAGCAGCCAAGATCCAACAGGGCGTAACTATGGCTACACCTTC
TRBV24-1,TRBJ2-2,.,.,CATSDSDYLSGGGELFF,TGTGCCACCAGTGATTCGGACTATTTATCCGGGGGCGGGGAGCTGTTTTTT
TRBV7-2,TRBJ2-1,.,.,CASSPILGEQFF,TGTGCCAGCAGCCCAATTCTAGGTGAGCAGTTCTTC
TRBV4-2,TRBJ1-5,.,.,CASSPHRDSNQPQHF,TGTGCCAGCAGCCCACACCGAGATAGCAATCAGCCCCAGCATTTT
TRBV24-1,TRBJ2-1,.,TRBD2,CATSDRAGGSYNEQFF,TGTGCCACCAGTGATCGAGCGGGGGGCTCCTACAATGAGCAGTTCTTC
TRBV6-2/TRBV6-3,TRBJ2-1,.,.,CASSPSTVHTYNEQFF,TGTGCCAGCAGTCCCTCGACAGTTCATACCTACAATGAGCAGTTCTTC
TRBV4-3,TRBJ1-1,.,TRBD1,CASSQDPQGANTEAFF,TGCGCCAGCAGCCAAGACCCACAGGGGGCAAACACTGAAGCTTTCTTT
TRBV6-5,TRBJ2-1,.,.,CASSYSGGADNEQFF,TGTGCCAGCAGTTACTCGGGGGGAGCGGACAATGAGCAGTTCTTC
TRBV7-2,TRBJ1-6,.,TRBD1,CASRQGNSPLHF,TGTGCCAGCCGACAGGGTAATTCACCCCTCCACTTT
TRBV11-2,TRBJ1-5,.,TRBD1,CASSSGDSGQPQHF,TGTGCCAGCAGCTCTGGGGACAGCGGCCAGCCCCAGCATTTT
TRBV4-3,TRBJ2-1,.,.,CASSRLSSVSYNEQFF,TGCGCCAGCAGCCGATTGAGTTCGGTTTCCTACAATGAGCAGTTCTTC
TRBV7-2,TRBJ2-3,.,.,CASSPYTDTQYF,TGTGCCAGCAGCCCTTATACAGATACGCAGTATTTT
TRBV6-1,TRBJ2-1,.,.,CASSDGAYNEQFF,TGTGCCAGCAGTGACGGGGCCTACAATGAGCAGTTCTTC
TRBV11-3,TRBJ2-3,.,.,CASSLAMLGSTDTQYF,TGTGCCAGCAGCTTAGCTATGCTAGGTAGCACAGATACGCAGTATTTT
TRBV5-4,TRBJ1-1,.,.,CASSPRENTEAFF,TGTGCCAGCAGCCCGAGGGAGAACACTGAAGCTTTCTTT
TRBV6-2/TRBV6-3,TRBJ1-2,.,.,CASSYSMTGLAGYTF,TGTGCCAGCAGTTACTCGATGACGGGACTGGCAGGCTACACCTTC
TRBV30,TRBJ1-6,.,.,CAWGTGFGNSPLHF,TGTGCCTGGGGAACAGGGTTTGGAAATTCACCCCTCCACTTT
TRBV30,TRBJ1-1,.,.,CAWSVIGAEAFF,TGTGCCTGGAGTGTAATCGGTGCTGAAGCTTTCTTT
TRBV28,TRBJ2-2,.,.,CASRRTFFDTGELFF,TGTGCCAGCAGGCGGACATTTTTCGACACCGGGGAGCTGTTTTTT
TRBV6-2/TRBV6-3,TRBJ1-1,.,.,CASRPIAGTTKGEAFF,TGTGCCAGCAGACCTATCGCCGGGACGACGAAGGGGGAAGCTTTCTTT